This T cell receptor beta chain is drawn from a study of CD8+ T cells in alopecia areata. Looking at the study overall: Patients in the treated group were given tofacitinib by mouth, 5 to 10 mg twice a day. The drug, tofacitinib, lasted 6 to 18 months, followed by 6 months off drug. Findings and limits, study-wide: Greater clonality was observed in lesional scalp samples, especially alopecia totalis/universalis, versus normal scalp.

RNA extraction and reverse transcription yielded cDNA as sequencing template. TCRdb's table, derived via immunoSEQ multiplex PCR, lists solely in-frame clones and lacks some. This table holds under 70,000 clones, about 96% found once. In germline, CDR1 is SEHNR, CDR2 FQNEAQ (reference sequence). The length of the CDR3 is 14 residues. The junction had 3 bases not matched to a gene; V was cut back by 5 bases and J by 5 bases. In the case of this clone: The target antigen is unknown.

The chain combines TRBV7-9 with TRBJ1-5; 10 nucleotides line up with TRBD1. The input for sequencing was CD8+ T cells sorted from blood, taken at week 0. This TCR was sampled from a human donor with alopecia areata. This chain's CDR3 is CASSGTGEHQPQHF. For the CDR3, the DNA is TGTGCCAGCAGCGGGACAGGGGAACATCAGCCCCAGCATTTT.